The clone carrying this TCR beta chain was seen once. CDR1 SGHNT and CDR2 YYREEE come from the germline V gene (reference sequence). Trimming shortened V by 0 bases and J by 0 bases, and 6 bases separated the two germline ends. CDR3 size: 14 residues. The record originates from a study of T cell changes during pregnancy in multiple sclerosis. Assay used: immunoSEQ multiplex PCR; TCRdb lists only in-frame clones, some missing. The sample carries tens of thousands of clones, 87% recorded once. This chain links TRBV5-4 with TRBJ1-2; D gene ambiguous. The clonotype originates from a female donor with multiple sclerosis, enrolled in a pregnancy study. Sample: CD8+ T cells from peripheral blood mononuclear cells, taken after pregnancy. Here the CDR3 DNA reads TGTGCCAGCAGCTTGGGCGGGACTAACTATGGCTACACCTTC. This sequence encodes CASSLGGTNYGYTF.